This record looks at one TCR beta chain sequence and its context. The antigen remains unidentified. This entry belongs to a study of identical twins. TCRdb re-called the 5' RACE reads through MiXCR, storing one row per CDR3 protein. The sample shows about 530,000 distinct CDR3 sequences, 20% to 25% of them seen only once. Broader study findings: Monozygotic twin pairs showed more out-of-frame TCR alpha sharing than models estimated. Instead of following the same donors, the conclusions were based on cross-sectional statistical analysis. Partial confounding of zero-insertion analyses by invariant MAIT and iNKT cells was possible. In beta out-of-frame sequences, the excess sharing between twins was weaker.

These records were also assigned to another study, of yellow fever vaccine responses in identical twins.

Sequenced material: CD4+ T cells sorted from blood. The sequence was obtained from a woman aged 18 to 35 in good health.

The CDR3 DNA reads as TGTGCCAGCAGCGTGGGGAGCCCGGGACTAGCGTTCCCCAACACCGGGGAGCTGTTTTTT. This encodes CASSVGSPGLAFPNTGELFF. The chain links TRBV9 to TRBJ2-2; 10 bases agree with TRBD2. From germline, CDR1 is SGDLS and CDR2 YYNGEE. After removal of 2 bases from V and 2 bases from J, the junction contained 15 bases not matched to a gene. CDR3 length: 20 residues.